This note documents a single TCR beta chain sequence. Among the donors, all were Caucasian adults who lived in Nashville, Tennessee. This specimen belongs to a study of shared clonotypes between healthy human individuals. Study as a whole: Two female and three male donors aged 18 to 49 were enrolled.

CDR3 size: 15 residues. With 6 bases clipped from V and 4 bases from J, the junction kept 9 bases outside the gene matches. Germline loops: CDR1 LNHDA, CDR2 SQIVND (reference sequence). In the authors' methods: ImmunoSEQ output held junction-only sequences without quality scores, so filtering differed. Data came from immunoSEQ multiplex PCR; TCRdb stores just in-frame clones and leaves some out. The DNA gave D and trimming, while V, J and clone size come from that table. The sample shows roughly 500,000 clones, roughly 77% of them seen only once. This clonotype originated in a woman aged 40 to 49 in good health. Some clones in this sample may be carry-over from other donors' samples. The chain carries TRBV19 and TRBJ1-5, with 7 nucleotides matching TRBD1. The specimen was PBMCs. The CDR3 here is CASRNRGRGNQPQHF. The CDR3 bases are TGTGCCAGTAGAAACAGGGGCCGGGGTAATCAGCCCCAGCATTTT. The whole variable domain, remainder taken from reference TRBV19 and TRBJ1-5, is DGGITQSPKYLFRKEGQNVTLSCEQNLNHDAMYWYRQDPGQGLRLIYYSQIVNDFQKGDIAEGYSVSREKKESFPLTVTSAQKNPTAFYLCASRNRGRGNQPQHFGDGTRLSIL.